The rows below give T cell receptor beta chains drawn from one sample of a study of shared clonotypes between healthy human individuals. This table comes from immunoSEQ multiplex PCR, and its TCRdb copy is limited to in-frame clones, with some not included. This table has about 2 million clones, about 95% appearing once. The sample taken for sequencing was naive CD8+ T cells sorted from blood. The receptors originated from a man aged 18 to 29 in good health. The CDR3 runs from the conserved cysteine through the conserved F or W. D genes are given only for firm matches. Not every row has a clone size; where given, it reads once, few, many or a size class.

v_gene	abundance	j_gene	d_gene	CDR3aa	CDR3nt
TRBV5-1	-	TRBJ2-1	TRBD2	CASSLGTRDNEQFF	TGCGCCAGCAGCTTGGGGACTAGAGACAATGAGCAGTTCTTC
TRBV5-6	-	TRBJ1-1	-	CASSFDGNTEAFF	TGTGCCAGCAGTTTCGACGGGAACACTGAAGCTTTCTTT
TRBV27	-	TRBJ1-5	-	CASSLIGNQPQHF	TGTGCCAGCAGTTTGATTGGCAATCAGCCCCAGCATTTT
TRBV13	-	TRBJ2-3	TRBD2	CASSLGSGGLYYTDTQYF	TGTGCCAGCAGCTTAGGGTCGGGAGGACTATACTACACAGATACGCAGTATTTT
TRBV7-3	-	TRBJ2-3	-	CASSPLGASDTQYF	TGTGCCAGCAGCCCTTTAGGGGCGAGTGATACGCAGTATTTT
TRBV6-5	few	TRBJ1-6	-	CASRNLGSGNPLHF	TGTGCCAGCAGAAACTTGGGATCTGGAAACCCCCTCCACTTT
TRBV6-1	-	TRBJ2-7	-	CASSAEEGHEQYF	TGTGCCAGCAGCGCCGAAGAGGGTCACGAGCAGTACTTC
TRBV7-8	-	TRBJ2-3	-	CASSPPGFQSSSTDTQYF	TGTGCCAGCAGCCCGCCGGGTTTCCAGTCTTCTAGCACAGATACGCAGTATTTT
TRBV6-1	-	TRBJ1-1	-	CASSEAGYGGGTEAFF	TGTGCCAGCAGTGAAGCGGGGTATGGAGGAGGGACTGAAGCTTTCTTT
TRBV5-1	-	TRBJ1-4	-	CASSDGGQPTNEKLFF	TGCGCCAGCAGCGACGGCGGACAACCAACTAATGAAAAACTGTTTTTT
TRBV19	-	TRBJ2-2	-	CASSIDWGELGELFF	TGTGCCAGTAGTATAGATTGGGGGGAGCTCGGGGAGCTGTTTTTT
TRBV27	-	TRBJ2-2	-	CASSATPVVGRELFF	TGTGCCAGCAGTGCCACCCCCGTCGTCGGCCGGGAGCTGTTTTTT
TRBV30	once	TRBJ1-2	TRBD1	CAWSVLGTGLGEGYTF	TGTGCCTGGAGTGTCTTGGGGACAGGCCTCGGGGAGGGCTACACCTTC
TRBV2	-	TRBJ2-1	TRBD2	CASTISGIGYNEQFF	TGTGCCAGCACCATTAGCGGGATTGGGTACAATGAGCAGTTCTTC
TRBV6-5	once	TRBJ2-7	-	CASSYSEDRYEQYF	TGTGCCAGCAGTTACTCGGAGGACCGCTACGAGCAGTACTTC
TRBV5-6	once	TRBJ2-7	-	CASSTGPRNYEQYF	TGTGCCAGCAGCACGGGACCTAGGAACTACGAGCAGTACTTC
TRBV28	-	TRBJ1-2	-	CASSFTWDYNYGYTF	TGTGCCAGCAGTTTTACGTGGGATTACAACTATGGCTACACCTTC
TRBV27	-	TRBJ2-5	TRBD2	CASSPPSLAGGQETQYF	TGTGCCAGCAGTCCCCCCTCCCTAGCGGGGGGGCAAGAGACCCAGTACTTC
TRBV5-8	-	TRBJ2-5	-	CASSPGQNPETQYF	TGTGCCAGCAGCCCCGGACAAAATCCAGAGACCCAGTACTTC
TRBV4-1	-	TRBJ2-7	-	CASSQGSLLSYEQYF	TGCGCCAGCAGCCAGGGTTCCCTTTTGAGCTACGAGCAGTACTTC
TRBV21-1	-	TRBJ2-7	-	CASSKLDRPLNYEQYF	TGTGCCAGCAGCAAACTGGACAGACCTCTCAACTACGAGCAGTACTTC
TRBV27	-	TRBJ2-7	-	CASSFSQDPYEQYF	TGTGCCAGCAGTTTCTCACAGGACCCCTACGAGCAGTACTTC
TRBV4-1	-	TRBJ2-7	-	CASSPLHNPTYEQYF	TGCGCCAGCAGCCCCCTACATAACCCCACCTACGAGCAGTACTTC
TRBV6-5	once	TRBJ1-5	-	CASSSHTGSNQPQHF	TGTGCCAGCAGTTCCCATACAGGGTCCAATCAGCCCCAGCATTTT
TRBV27	-	TRBJ2-5	TRBD1	CASSSGQGKETQYF	TGTGCCAGCAGTTCCGGACAGGGGAAAGAGACCCAGTACTTC
TRBV27	once	TRBJ1-1	TRBD1	CASSLLQGKDTEAFF	TGTGCCAGCAGTTTATTACAGGGGAAGGACACTGAAGCTTTCTTT
TRBV4-1	-	TRBJ2-7	-	CASSQEDSAAYEQYF	TGCGCCAGCAGCCAAGAGGACAGTGCAGCCTACGAGCAGTACTTC
TRBV5-6	-	TRBJ1-1	-	CASSLVWGENTEAFF	TGTGCCAGCAGCTTGGTCTGGGGAGAGAACACTGAAGCTTTCTTT
TRBV9	once	TRBJ2-3	-	CASSVEAGSTDTQYF	TGTGCCAGCAGCGTAGAGGCGGGTAGCACAGATACGCAGTATTTT
TRBV4-2	-	TRBJ2-1	-	CASSQEGGDEQFF	TGTGCCAGCAGCCAAGAGGGTGGGGATGAGCAGTTCTTC
TRBV13	-	TRBJ2-1	TRBD2	CASSWASGPQRVGHNEQFF	TGTGCCAGCAGCTGGGCTAGCGGTCCCCAGCGAGTAGGCCACAATGAGCAGTTCTTC
TRBV27	-	TRBJ1-2	TRBD1	CASSLGTGATYGYTF	TGTGCCAGCAGTCTCGGGACAGGGGCTACCTATGGCTACACCTTC
TRBV7-2	-	TRBJ1-6	TRBD1	CASSLGQGSPYNSPLHF	TGTGCCAGCAGCTTAGGACAGGGGAGTCCCTATAATTCACCCCTCCACTTT
TRBV19	-	TRBJ2-2	-	CASSISRARELFF	TGTGCCAGTAGTATATCTCGGGCGAGGGAGCTGTTTTTT
TRBV30	-	TRBJ2-1	-	CAWSRSGGGFLYNEQFF	TGTGCCTGGAGTCGTTCGGGCGGCGGGTTTCTCTACAATGAGCAGTTCTTC
TRBV7-9	-	TRBJ2-3	-	CASSLVVDTQYF	TGTGCCAGCAGCTTAGTAGTAGATACGCAGTATTTT
TRBV10-2	-	TRBJ1-2	-	CASSEWLGRNYGYTF	TGCGCCAGCAGTGAGTGGCTGGGCAGGAACTATGGCTACACCTTC
TRBV7-8	-	TRBJ2-2	-	CASSLWDENTGELFF	TGTGCCAGCAGCTTATGGGACGAGAACACCGGGGAGCTGTTTTTT
TRBV2	-	TRBJ1-1	-	CASSAVGVSEAFF	TGTGCCAGCAGTGCCGTGGGTGTCTCTGAAGCTTTCTTT
TRBV7-9	-	TRBJ2-7	TRBD1	CATQSDRTGPRAHEQYF	TGTGCCACCCAGTCTGATCGGACAGGACCGAGGGCCCACGAGCAGTACTTC
TRBV7-9	-	TRBJ1-2	TRBD1	CASSAQGIIGYTF	TGTGCCAGCAGCGCACAGGGGATTATTGGCTACACCTTC
TRBV29-1	-	TRBJ1-1	-	CSVPDGPEAFF	TGCAGCGTCCCTGATGGTCCTGAAGCTTTCTTT
TRBV2	-	TRBJ2-1	TRBD1	CASRSQGEYYNEQFF	TGTGCCAGCAGGTCACAGGGGGAATACTACAATGAGCAGTTCTTC
TRBV27	-	TRBJ2-3	TRBD2	CASSLSISAGGDHGTQYF	TGTGCCAGCAGTTTATCGATCTCAGCGGGAGGGGATCATGGGACGCAGTATTTT
TRBV28	-	TRBJ1-1	-	CASSPRTVAETEAFF	TGTGCCAGCAGTCCCAGGACCGTTGCGGAGACTGAAGCTTTCTTT
TRBV27	-	TRBJ2-2	TRBD2	CASSGLADLNTGELFF	TGTGCCAGCAGCGGACTAGCGGACCTGAACACCGGGGAGCTGTTTTTT
TRBV2	-	TRBJ2-1	TRBD1	CASSIGQGTGEQFF	TGTGCCAGCAGTATCGGACAGGGGACCGGCGAGCAGTTCTTC
TRBV25-1	-	TRBJ1-2	-	CASSESSVAPYGYTF	TGTGCCAGCAGTGAATCGTCGGTGGCACCCTATGGCTACACCTTC
TRBV5-4	-	TRBJ2-7	TRBD2	CASSPGLAGPYEQYF	TGTGCCAGCAGCCCGGGACTAGCGGGGCCCTACGAGCAGTACTTC
TRBV4-3	-	TRBJ2-2	-	CASRPVDTGELFF	TGCGCCAGCAGGCCAGTGGACACCGGGGAGCTGTTTTTT